These T cell receptor beta chains were read from a single sample in a study of blood T cell repertoires in COVID-19. Some clones are missing from TCRdb's copy, which holds only in-frame ones; the method was immunoSEQ multiplex PCR. The sample shows 70,000 to 100,000 clones, around 87% of them seen only once. Material: peripheral blood. The receptors were sampled from a woman older than 75 with active or convalescent COVID-19. CDR3s include the opening cysteine and the closing phenylalanine or tryptophan. Each record gives: V gene, clone size, J gene, D gene, CDR3 DNA, CDR3 protein. The D gene is left open where the match is weak. The size field is filled for only some rows; it gives once, few, many or a size class.

TRBV5-1	NA	TRBJ2-7	NA	TGCGCCAGCAGCTTGGACATGACCTACGAGCAGTACTTC	CASSLDMTYEQYF
TRBV7-2	NA	TRBJ1-2	TRBD1	TGTGCCAGCAGCAGTCCCGGGACAGGGGGGAACTATGGCTACACCTTC	CASSSPGTGGNYGYTF
TRBV7-2	NA	TRBJ1-2	TRBD1	TGTGCCAGCAGCTTGTTCTCTCAGGGGGCTTTTGATGGCTACACCTTC	CASSLFSQGAFDGYTF
TRBV7-3	NA	TRBJ2-5	NA	TGTGCCAGCAGCTTAGGACAGAGGGAGACCCAGTACTTC	CASSLGQRETQYF
TRBV5-1	NA	TRBJ2-7	TRBD1	TGCGCCAGCAGCTTGGGCGGACAGGAGTCCTACGAGCAGTACTTC	CASSLGGQESYEQYF
TRBV28	few	TRBJ1-1	TRBD1	TGTGCCAGCAGTATCCAGGGGGGCGAGGACGCGGCTGAAGCTTTCTTT	CASSIQGGEDAAEAFF
TRBV7-2	NA	TRBJ2-3	TRBD2	TGTGCCAGCAGCTTGGTAGCGGGGGTGGGTCCCGCAGATACGCAGTATTTT	CASSLVAGVGPADTQYF
TRBV28	NA	TRBJ2-7	TRBD2	TGTGCCAGCAGTTTTATTTCCGGGACTAGCCAACTCATATTC	CASSFISGTSQLIF
TRBV2	NA	TRBJ1-2	NA	TGTGCCAGCGGGAACAGCAGGGGAGGGAATGGCTACACCTTC	CASGNSRGGNGYTF
TRBV7-8	NA	TRBJ1-2	TRBD1	TGTGCCAGCAGCTTAACCCTCTCCCGAACCGGGACAGGGTCTGGCTACACCTTC	CASSLTLSRTGTGSGYTF
TRBV5-1	NA	TRBJ2-7	NA	TGCGCCAGCAGCCAACAGGGGGGGCCCCACGAGCAGTACTTC	CASSQQGGPHEQYF
TRBV19	NA	TRBJ2-2	TRBD2	TGTGCCAGTAGTATCACTAGCGGAAACACCGGGGAGCTGTTTTTT	CASSITSGNTGELFF
TRBV2	NA	TRBJ1-3	TRBD1	TGTGCCAGTAGACAGGGAGTTGGAAACACCATATATTTT	CASRQGVGNTIYF
TRBV10-3	NA	TRBJ1-1	NA	TGTGCCATCAGTGGTGGCAGGGCAAGTAGTGGAACTGAAGCTTTCTTT	CAISGGRASSGTEAFF
TRBV27	NA	TRBJ2-3	TRBD1	TGTGCCAGCAGTTTATTTGCCGGGGGACAGGGTCCAGATACGCAGTATTTT	CASSLFAGGQGPDTQYF
TRBV10-3	NA	TRBJ2-7	NA	TGTGCCATCAGTAACAGGAGCTACGAGCAGTACTTC	CAISNRSYEQYF
TRBV24-1	NA	TRBJ1-4	TRBD1	TGTGCCACCAGTGACCCGACAGGGCAAGGTGAAAAACTGTTTTTT	CATSDPTGQGEKLFF
TRBV9	NA	TRBJ2-7	TRBD2	TGTGCCAGCAGCGTAGGGCTAGCGGGAGGGCCCTACGAGCAGTACTTC	CASSVGLAGGPYEQYF
TRBV5-4	NA	TRBJ1-3	NA	TGTGCCAGCAGCTCACTAACAGGCTCCTCTGGAAACACCATATATTTT	CASSSLTGSSGNTIYF
TRBV18	NA	TRBJ1-5	NA	TGTGCCAGCTCACCCCCTGGGAGGGGGGTCAATCAGCCCCAGCATTTT	CASSPPGRGVNQPQHF